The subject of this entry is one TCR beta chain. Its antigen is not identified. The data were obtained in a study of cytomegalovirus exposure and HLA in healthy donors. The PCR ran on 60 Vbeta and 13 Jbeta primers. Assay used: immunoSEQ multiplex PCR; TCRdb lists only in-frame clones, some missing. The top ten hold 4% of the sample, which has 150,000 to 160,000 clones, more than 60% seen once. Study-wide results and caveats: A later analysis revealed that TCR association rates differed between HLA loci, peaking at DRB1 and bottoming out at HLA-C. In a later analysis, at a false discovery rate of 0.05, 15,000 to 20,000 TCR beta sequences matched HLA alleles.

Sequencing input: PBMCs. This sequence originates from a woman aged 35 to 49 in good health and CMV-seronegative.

The chain's CDR3 is CAISPDEVSNTEAFF. CDR3 coding DNA: TGTGCCATCAGTCCCGACGAGGTGTCAAACACTGAAGCTTTCTTT. The chain joins TRBV10-3 to TRBJ1-1, with D uncertain. The CDR3 spans 15 residues. V was shortened by 5 bases and J by 2 bases, with 15 bases between the two germline ends. Germline V CDR1 and CDR2: ENHRY, SYGVKD.